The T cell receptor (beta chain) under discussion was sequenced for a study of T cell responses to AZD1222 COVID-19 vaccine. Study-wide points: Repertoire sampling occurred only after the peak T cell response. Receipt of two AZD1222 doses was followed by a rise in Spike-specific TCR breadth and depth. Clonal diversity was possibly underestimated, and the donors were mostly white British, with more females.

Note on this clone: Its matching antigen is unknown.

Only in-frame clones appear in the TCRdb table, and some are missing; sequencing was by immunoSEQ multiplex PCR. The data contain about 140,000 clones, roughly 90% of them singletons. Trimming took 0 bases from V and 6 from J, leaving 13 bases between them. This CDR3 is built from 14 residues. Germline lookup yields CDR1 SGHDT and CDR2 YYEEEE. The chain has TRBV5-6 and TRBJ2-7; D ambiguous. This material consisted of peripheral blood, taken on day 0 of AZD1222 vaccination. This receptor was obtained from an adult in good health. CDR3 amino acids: CASSLVGILGEQYF. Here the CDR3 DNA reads TGTGCCAGCAGCTTGGTTGGGATCCTCGGCGAGCAGTACTTC.